These 19 T cell receptor beta chains share one sample of origin, sequenced in a study of blood T cell repertoires in COVID-19. Generated by immunoSEQ multiplex PCR, the TCRdb table keeps only in-frame clones and is missing some. The sample has approximately 110,000 clones; about 90% are singletons. Sequencing was performed on peripheral blood. The receptor source for this set is a man aged 50 or older with COVID-19, enrolled during active disease.

The J gene is TRBJ2-3, the V gene TRBV15; D gene ambiguous. V was trimmed by 0 bases and J by 3 bases, leaving 13 bases between them. Germline CDR1 LNHNV, CDR2 YYDKDF (reference sequence). The CDR3 spans 16 residues. CDR3 residues: CATSRDRWVRTDTQYF. In DNA, the CDR3 is TGTGCCACCAGCAGAGACAGATGGGTCAGGACAGATACGCAGTATTTT.

J is TRBJ2-4 and V is TRBV5-1; D is uncertain. The V end lost 4 bases, the J end lost 0 bases, and 8 bases lay between the germline ends. The length of the CDR3 is 14 residues. Germline V gives CDR1 SGHRS, CDR2 YFSETQ. In nucleotides, the CDR3 is TGCGCCAGCAGCCAAGACATAGCCAAAAACATTCAGTACTTC. It codes for CASSQDIAKNIQYF.

The chain carries TRBV19 and TRBJ2-1; 7 bases match TRBD2. The CDR3 consists of 17 residues. CDR1 is LNHDA and CDR2 is SQIVND in the germline V gene (reference sequence). The trim removed 4 bases at V and 6 bases at J, leaving 15 bases unmatched. The CDR3: CASSKRLANTRINEQFF. In DNA form, the CDR3 reads TGTGCCAGTAGTAAACGACTAGCCAACACCCGAATCAATGAGCAGTTCTTC.

The chain links TRBV6-1 to TRBJ2-4; tentative D call: TRBD1 (6 bases). There are 15 residues in the CDR3. Germline assignment: CDR1 MNHNS and CDR2 SASEGT. V lost 3 bases, J lost 1 base, and 10 bases lay in between. CDR3 DNA: TGTGCCAGCAGTGATTGGGGGCTGGCCAAAAACATTCAGTACTTC. Translated: CASSDWGLAKNIQYF.

The chain carries TRBV15 and TRBJ2-7; tentatively, D is TRBD2 (6 bases). CDR3 length equals 13 residues. V lost 5 bases and J lost 9, with 17 bases in between. The germline CDR1 and CDR2 sequences are LNHNV and YYDKDF (reference sequence). The CDR3 DNA reads TGTGCCACCAGCTTTTCAGACACGGGAGTGCAGTACGTC. This codes for CATSFSDTGVQYV.

The chain employs TRBV7-3 and TRBJ2-3, with TRBD2 matching over 8 bases. V gave up 1 base and J gave up 2 bases; unmatched junction bases: 17. Germline values: CDR1 SGHTA, CDR2 FQGTGA. CDR3 length: 20 amino acids. The CDR3 DNA sequence: TGTGCCAGCAGCTTAAGGTGGAGCGGCGGGAGGTCGAGGAACACAGATACGCAGTATTTT. It is translated as CASSLRWSGGRSRNTDTQYF.

V gene TRBV5-1 combines with J gene TRBJ1-1; D ambiguous. This CDR3 has 15 amino acids. Trimming took 6 bases from V and 0 from J, leaving 15 bases between them. Germline CDR1 SGHRS, CDR2 YFSETQ. The CDR3 DNA reads TGCGCCAGCACACCCGGTAGGAGCGTGAACACTGAAGCTTTCTTT. It encodes CASTPGRSVNTEAFF.

The chain joins TRBV12-5 to TRBJ2-3, with 9 positions matching TRBD2. The CDR3 totals 15 residues. The J segment lost 3 bases and the V segment lost 6 bases, leaving 7 bases of the junction unmatched. CDR1 LGHNT and CDR2 FRNRAP come from the germline V gene. CDR3 sequence: CASGSGSGSTDTQYF. The DNA of the CDR3 is TGTGCTAGTGGCTCCGGTAGCGGGAGTACAGATACGCAGTATTTT.

The chain has TRBV29-1 and TRBJ2-2; 7 bases fit TRBD2. J was trimmed by 8 bases and V by 4 bases; bases with no gene match: 13. The CDR3 extends over 15 amino acids. CDR1 and CDR2 (germline): SQVTM, ANQGSEA. In nucleotides, the CDR3 is TGCAGCGTTGGTGGGGGGGTTTCGGGTTCAGGGGAGCTGTTTTTT. This encodes CSVGGGVSGSGELFF.

The rearrangement uses TRBV28 and TRBJ1-2; TRBD1 aligns across 9 bases. Per germline, CDR1 MDHEN and CDR2 SYDVKM. This CDR3 is built from 18 residues. Losses at the gene ends were 1 base for V and 8 bases for J; bases not matched to a gene: 17. Written as DNA, the CDR3 is TGTGCCAGCAGTTTATTACTCGGTGGGGGACAGGGAGGTTTAGGCTACACCTTC. Its translation: CASSLLLGGGQGGLGYTF.

The CDR3 reads CASSFQPEGVFSYEQYF. CDR3 in DNA: TGTGCCAGCAGTTTTCAGCCCGAAGGGGTTTTCTCCTACGAGCAGTACTTC. The chain recombines TRBV6-2 or TRBV6-3 with TRBJ2-7; D may be TRBD1 (5 bases). The germline CDR1 and CDR2 sequences are MNHEY and SVGEGT. The V end lost 4 bases, the J end lost 0 bases, and 19 bases lay between the germline ends. The CDR3 extends over 17 amino acids.

The rearrangement joins TRBV5-8 to TRBJ2-5; D is possibly TRBD2 (5 bases). From germline, CDR1 is SGHTS and CDR2 YDEGEE. This CDR3 has 14 residues. V was shortened by 2 bases and J by 0 bases, with 8 bases between the two germline ends. CDR3 loop: CASSLAVNQETQYF. The CDR3 DNA reads as TGTGCCAGCAGCTTAGCGGTTAACCAAGAGACCCAGTACTTC. Full variable domain (missing parts from reference TRBV5-8 and TRBJ2-5): EAGVTQSPTHLIKTRGQQATLRCSPISGHTSVYWYQQALGLGLQFLLWYDEGEERNRGNFPPRFSGRQFPNYSSELNVNALELEDSALYLCASSLAVNQETQYFGPGTRLLVL.

The rearrangement joins TRBV15 to TRBJ2-3; D is uncertain. This CDR3 contains 13 residues. Germline loops: CDR1 LNHNV, CDR2 YYDKDF (reference sequence). Trimming removed 0 bases at V and 5 bases at J, with 6 bases between. The DNA of the CDR3 is TGTGCCACCAGCAGAGATCTACTAGATACGCAGTATTTT. It specifies CATSRDLLDTQYF.

The rearrangement uses TRBV30 and TRBJ2-3, with D perhaps matching TRBD1 (5 bases). The CDR3 spans 14 residues. Germline loops: CDR1 GTSNPN, CDR2 SVGIG (reference sequence). Trimming removed 0 bases from V and 2 bases from J, with 9 bases in between. The CDR3 region is CAWSVGLTTDTQYF. DNA for the CDR3: TGTGCCTGGAGTGTGGGGCTAACCACAGATACGCAGTATTTT.

This sequence joins TRBV19 and TRBJ2-1; TRBD2 aligns across 9 bases. The CDR3 totals 16 residues. CDR1 LNHDA and CDR2 SQIVND come from the germline V gene (reference sequence). Trimming removed 5 bases from V and 5 bases from J; junction bases left unmatched: 10. CDR3 nucleotide sequence: TGTGCCAGTAGTTCACTAGCGGGTAGATTCCACAATGAGCAGTTCTTC. It translates to CASSSLAGRFHNEQFF.

This chain connects TRBV27 to TRBJ1-1, with D possibly being TRBD1 (6 bases). Germline V gene sequence: CDR1 MNHEY, CDR2 SMNVEV (reference sequence). Between the trimmed V and J ends, which lost 1 base and 7 bases, there was a span of 13 bases. This CDR3 spans 14 amino acids. The CDR3 DNA follows: TGTGCCAGCAGTTTATTAGGACAGACGGGTGAAGCTTTCTTT. As protein: CASSLLGQTGEAFF.

This clone has just one count. This rearrangement joins TRBV7-2 to TRBJ1-2, with a weak D call TRBD1 (5 bases). This CDR3 is 11 amino acids long. Trimming shortened V by 4 bases and J by 8 bases, and 8 bases separated the two germline ends. Germline V gene data show CDR1 as SGHTA and CDR2 as FQGNSA. The DNA of the CDR3 is TGTGCCAGCAGCTGGACAAACGGCTACACCTTC. Protein sequence: CASSWTNGYTF.

J is TRBJ2-2 and V is TRBV7-8, with TRBD2 matching 11 bases. J lost 7 bases, V lost 7 bases, and 5 bases had no gene match. The CDR3 is made up of 14 amino acids. CDR1 is SGHVS, CDR2 FQNEAQ, per germline. The CDR3 is CASTGTSGGGELFF. The CDR3, as DNA: TGTGCCAGCACCGGGACTAGCGGAGGCGGGGAGCTGTTTTTT.

In this sample, this clone turned up a few times. The chain has TRBV28 and TRBJ2-2; D ambiguous. CDR3 size: 16 residues. Germline V lookup: CDR1 MDHEN, CDR2 SYDVKM. Trimming shortened V by 1 base and J by 5 bases, and 14 bases separated the two germline ends. The CDR3 nucleotides are TGTGCCAGCAGTTTATACCCGGGTCCCCCGACCGGGGAGCTGTTTTTT. This sequence encodes CASSLYPGPPTGELFF.